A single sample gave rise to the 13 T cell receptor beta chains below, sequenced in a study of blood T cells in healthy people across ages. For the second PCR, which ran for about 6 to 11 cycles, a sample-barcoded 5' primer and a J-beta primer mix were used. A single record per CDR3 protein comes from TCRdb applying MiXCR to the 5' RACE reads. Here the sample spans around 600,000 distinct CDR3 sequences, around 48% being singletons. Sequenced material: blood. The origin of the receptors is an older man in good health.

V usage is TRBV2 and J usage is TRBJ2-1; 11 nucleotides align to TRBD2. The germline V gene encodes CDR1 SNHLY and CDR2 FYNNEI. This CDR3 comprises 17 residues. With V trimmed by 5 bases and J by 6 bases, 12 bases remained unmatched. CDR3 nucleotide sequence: TGTGCCAGCAGTCCTCTCCGTAGCGGGGGGGCGGGCAATGAGCAGTTCTTC. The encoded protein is CASSPLRSGGAGNEQFF.

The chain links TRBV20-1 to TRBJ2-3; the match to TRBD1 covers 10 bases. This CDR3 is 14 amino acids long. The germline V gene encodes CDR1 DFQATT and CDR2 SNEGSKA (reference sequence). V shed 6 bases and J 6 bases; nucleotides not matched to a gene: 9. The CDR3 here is CSAEWTGGPDTQYF. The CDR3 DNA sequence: TGCAGTGCGGAATGGACAGGGGGGCCCGATACGCAGTATTTT.

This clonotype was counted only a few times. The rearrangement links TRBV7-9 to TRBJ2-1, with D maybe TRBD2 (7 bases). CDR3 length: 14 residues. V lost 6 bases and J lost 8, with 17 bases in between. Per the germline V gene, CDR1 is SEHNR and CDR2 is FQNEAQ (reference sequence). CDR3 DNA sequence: TGTGCCAGCAGGGGGGGGCTAGCAACCGATGAGCAGTTCTTC. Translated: CASRGGLATDEQFF.

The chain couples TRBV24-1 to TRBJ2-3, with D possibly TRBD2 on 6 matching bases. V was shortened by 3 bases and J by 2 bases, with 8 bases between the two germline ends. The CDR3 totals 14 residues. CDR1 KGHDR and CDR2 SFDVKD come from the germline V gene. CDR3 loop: CATSDRGFTDTQYF. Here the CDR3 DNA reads TGTGCCACCAGTGATCGGGGGTTCACAGATACGCAGTATTTT.

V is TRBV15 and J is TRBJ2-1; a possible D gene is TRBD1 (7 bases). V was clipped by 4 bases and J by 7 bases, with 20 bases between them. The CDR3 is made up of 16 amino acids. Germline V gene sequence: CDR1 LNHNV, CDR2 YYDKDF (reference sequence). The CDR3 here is CATSTARGVTGNEQFF. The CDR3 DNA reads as TGTGCCACCAGCACCGCCAGGGGGGTGACAGGGAATGAGCAGTTCTTC.

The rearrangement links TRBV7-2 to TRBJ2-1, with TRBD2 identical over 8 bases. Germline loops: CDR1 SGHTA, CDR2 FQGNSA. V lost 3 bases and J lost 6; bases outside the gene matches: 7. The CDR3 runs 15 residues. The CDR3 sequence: CASSFSGETFNEQFF. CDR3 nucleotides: TGTGCCAGCAGCTTTAGCGGGGAGACATTCAATGAGCAGTTCTTC.

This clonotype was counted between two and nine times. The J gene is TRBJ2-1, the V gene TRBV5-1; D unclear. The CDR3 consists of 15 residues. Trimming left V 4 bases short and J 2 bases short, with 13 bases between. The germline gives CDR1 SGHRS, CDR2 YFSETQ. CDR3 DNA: TGCGCCAGCAGCCCCCGGCAGGCGACCTACAATGAGCAGTTCTTC. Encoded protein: CASSPRQATYNEQFF.

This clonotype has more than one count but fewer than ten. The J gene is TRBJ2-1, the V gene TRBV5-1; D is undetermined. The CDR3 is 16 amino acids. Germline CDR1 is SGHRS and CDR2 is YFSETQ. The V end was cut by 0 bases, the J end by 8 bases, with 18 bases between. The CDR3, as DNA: TGCGCCAGCAGCTTGGCCGGATCCATTCCTGGGGATGAGCAGTTCTTC. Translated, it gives CASSLAGSIPGDEQFF.

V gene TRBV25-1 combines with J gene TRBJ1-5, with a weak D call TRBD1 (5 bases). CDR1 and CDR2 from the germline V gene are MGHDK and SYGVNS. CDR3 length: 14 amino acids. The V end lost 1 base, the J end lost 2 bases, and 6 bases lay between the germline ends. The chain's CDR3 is CASSELGRNQPQHF. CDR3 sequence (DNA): TGTGCCAGCAGTGAATTGGGGCGCAATCAGCCCCAGCATTTT.

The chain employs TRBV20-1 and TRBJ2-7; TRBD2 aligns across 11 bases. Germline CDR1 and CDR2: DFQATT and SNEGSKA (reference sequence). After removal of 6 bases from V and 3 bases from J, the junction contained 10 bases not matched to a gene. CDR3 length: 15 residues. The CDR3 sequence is CSAAGGGTSGYEQYF. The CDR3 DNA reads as TGCAGTGCCGCGGGGGGCGGGACTAGCGGCTACGAGCAGTACTTC.

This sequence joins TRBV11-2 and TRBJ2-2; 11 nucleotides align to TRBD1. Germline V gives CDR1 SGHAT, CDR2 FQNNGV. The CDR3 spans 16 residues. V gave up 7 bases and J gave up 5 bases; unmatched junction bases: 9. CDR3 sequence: CASNFAGTGGTGELFF. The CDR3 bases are TGTGCCAGCAACTTTGCTGGGACAGGGGGAACCGGGGAGCTGTTTTTT.

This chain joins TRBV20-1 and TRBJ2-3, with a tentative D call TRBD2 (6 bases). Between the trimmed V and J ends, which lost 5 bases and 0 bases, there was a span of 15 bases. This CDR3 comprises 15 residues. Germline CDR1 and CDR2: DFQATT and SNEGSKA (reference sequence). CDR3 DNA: TGCAGTGCTTCTCCAGGGACTTTGAGCACAGATACGCAGTATTTT. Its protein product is CSASPGTLSTDTQYF.

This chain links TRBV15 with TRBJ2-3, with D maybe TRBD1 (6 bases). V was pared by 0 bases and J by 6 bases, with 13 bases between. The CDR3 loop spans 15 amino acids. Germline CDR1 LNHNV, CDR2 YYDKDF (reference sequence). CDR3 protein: CATSREPDSRDTQYF. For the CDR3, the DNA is TGTGCCACCAGCAGAGAGCCGGACAGCCGGGATACGCAGTATTTT.